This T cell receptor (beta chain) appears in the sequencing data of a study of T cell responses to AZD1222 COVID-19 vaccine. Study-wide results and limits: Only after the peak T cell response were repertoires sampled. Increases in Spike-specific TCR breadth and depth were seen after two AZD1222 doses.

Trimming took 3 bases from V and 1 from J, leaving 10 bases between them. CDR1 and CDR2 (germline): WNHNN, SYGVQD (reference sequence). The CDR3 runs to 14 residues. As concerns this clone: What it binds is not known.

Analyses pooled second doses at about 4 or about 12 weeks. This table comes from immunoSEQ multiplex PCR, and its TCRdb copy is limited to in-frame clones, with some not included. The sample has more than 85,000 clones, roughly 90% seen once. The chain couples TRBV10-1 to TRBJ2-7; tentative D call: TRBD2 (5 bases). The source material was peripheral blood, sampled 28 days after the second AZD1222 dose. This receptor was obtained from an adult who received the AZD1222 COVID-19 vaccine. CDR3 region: CASSDSSGSYEQYF. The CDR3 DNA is TGCGCCAGCAGTGATAGTTCGGGGTCCTACGAGCAGTACTTC.